This T cell receptor beta chain was sequenced during a study of blood T cell repertoires in COVID-19. Generated by immunoSEQ multiplex PCR, the TCRdb table keeps only in-frame clones and is missing some. The sample records tens of thousands of clones, 75% to 90% being singletons. The CDR3 sequence is 10 residues long. CDR1 is DFQATT, CDR2 SNEGSKA, per germline (reference sequence). Trimming cost V 6 bases and J 5 bases, with 7 bases left between them. This chain links TRBV20-1 with TRBJ2-5; D is perhaps TRBD1 (5 bases). Sequencing used peripheral blood. The sequence was collected from a man at least 80 years old with COVID-19, enrolled during active disease. The CDR3 DNA sequence: TGCAGTGCCCGACAGGAGACCCAGTACTTC. The encoded protein is CSARQETQYF.